Shown below are 9 T cell receptor beta chains from a single sample sequenced in a study of shared clonotypes between healthy human individuals. Measured with immunoSEQ multiplex PCR; TCRdb has only the in-frame clones, and not every one. Here the sample spans about 510,000 clones, approximately 95% being singletons. Sequenced: naive CD4+ T cells sorted from blood. The sample's subset: CD45RA+ positively selected. These receptors all stem from a woman between 25 and 40 years old in good health.

The chain combines TRBV9 with TRBJ2-2; 12 bases align to TRBD2. CDR3 length: 15 amino acids. CDR1 SGDLS and CDR2 YYNGEE come from the germline V gene. After removal of 2 bases from V and 4 bases from J, the junction contained 0 bases not matched to a gene. CDR3 amino acids: CASSVGLAGTGELFF. The DNA of the CDR3 is TGTGCCAGCAGCGTGGGACTAGCGGGCACCGGGGAGCTGTTTTTT.

CDR3 sequence reads: CASSLRGPGDGNTIYF. The CDR3 nucleotides read TGTGCCAGCAGCTTGAGGGGCCCCGGGGACGGAAACACCATATATTTT. The chain is built from TRBV5-6 and TRBJ1-3, with D tentatively TRBD1 (5 bases). V dropped 1 base and J dropped 4 bases, with 15 bases sitting between them. CDR3 size: 16 residues. Germline assignment: CDR1 SGHDT and CDR2 YYEEEE. The full variable domain, its missing parts supplied by reference TRBV5-6 and TRBJ1-3, is DAGVTQSPTHLIKTRGQQVTLRCSPKSGHDTVSWYQQALGQGPQFIFQYYEEEERQRGNFPDRFSGHQFPNYSSELNVNALLLGDSALYLCASSLRGPGDGNTIYFGEGSWLTVV.

This clone came up a few times. The rearrangement uses TRBV28 and TRBJ1-3; D is perhaps TRBD1 (6 bases). The CDR3 sequence is 12 residues long. V shed 7 bases and J shed 3 bases, with 7 bases lying between them. The germline gives CDR1 MDHEN, CDR2 SYDVKM. Here the CDR3 DNA reads TGTGCCAGCAACAGGGATGGAAACACCATATATTTT. Its protein is CASNRDGNTIYF.

The V call is TRBV5-1, the J call TRBJ1-1; maybe TRBD1 (6 bases). The germline V gene has CDR1 SGHRS and CDR2 YFSETQ. Trimming stripped 5 bases from V and 7 bases from J, with 12 bases between. The CDR3 sequence is 12 residues long. CDR3 sequence (DNA): TGCGCCAGCAGAACGGACAGAGGTGAAGCTTTCTTT. It encodes CASRTDRGEAFF.

The J gene is TRBJ2-7, the V gene TRBV6-5; no definite D call. Trimming stripped 6 bases from V and 4 bases from J, with 13 bases between. Germline V gene lookup returns CDR1 MNHEY and CDR2 SVGAGI. This CDR3 spans 13 amino acids. The CDR3 bases are TGTGCCAGCAGAAGTGGTTCCCGGTACGAGCAGTACTTC. Protein sequence: CASRSGSRYEQYF.

J is TRBJ1-1 and V is TRBV20-1, with D uncertain. Germline V gene sequence: CDR1 DFQATT, CDR2 SNEGSKA (reference sequence). The CDR3 is 11 amino acids. The V gene lost 5 bases and the J gene lost 11 bases, with 15 bases spanning the gap. Here the CDR3 DNA reads TGCAGTGCTCTTAAGGGCGGAGGGGCTTTCTTT. Protein product: CSALKGGGAFF.

V is TRBV28 and J is TRBJ1-2, with 7 bases that match TRBD1. This CDR3 is 15 amino acids long. V dropped 6 bases and J dropped 3; count of bases not matched to a gene: 10. Germline V CDR1 and CDR2: MDHEN, SYDVKM. CDR3 amino acids: CASRRQGNDDYGYTF. The CDR3, as DNA: TGTGCCAGCAGGAGACAGGGAAATGATGACTATGGCTACACCTTC.

V gene TRBV7-9 combines with J gene TRBJ2-1; 10 bases fit TRBD2. Germline assignment: CDR1 SEHNR and CDR2 FQNEAQ (reference sequence). Trimming took 1 base from V and 1 from J; bases not matched to a gene: 10. The CDR3 is 19 amino acids. The CDR3 nucleotides are TGTGCCAGCAGCTTAGTGGGGACTAGCGCAATTCAGTCCTACAATGAGCAGTTCTTC. Translating it yields CASSLVGTSAIQSYNEQFF.

This chain joins TRBV11-2 and TRBJ2-7, with TRBD1 matching over 8 bases. V lost 1 base and J lost 1; bases outside the gene matches: 3. CDR1 and CDR2 (germline): SGHAT, FQNNGV. This CDR3 spans 15 amino acids. The CDR3 DNA reads as TGTGCCAGCAGCTTAGTGGGGGACAGGTCCTACGAGCAGTACTTC. As protein: CASSLVGDRSYEQYF.